Reported below is one T cell receptor (beta chain). The data stem from a study of blood T cell repertoires in COVID-19. Whole-study context: There were acute and convalescent COVID-19 samples, and they came from the United States, Italy and Spain.

This CDR3 contains 10 residues. V shed 6 bases and J shed 7 bases, with 8 bases lying between them. Germline loops: CDR1 DFQATT, CDR2 SNEGSKA (reference sequence). Patients from Seattle were sampled longitudinally, starting during active infection. In the original analysis: Reference gene primer amplification yielded estimated nucleated cell counts. Some clones are missing from TCRdb's copy, which holds only in-frame ones; the method was immunoSEQ multiplex PCR. The DNA gave D and trimming, while V, J and clone size come from that table. In the table there are about 130,000 clones, approximately 90% of which are singletons.

This chain links TRBV20-1 with TRBJ2-3; D remains unclear. Sequenced sample: peripheral blood. This receptor was taken from a man between 60 and 75 years old with COVID-19, enrolled during active disease. The chain's CDR3 is CSAVANTQYF. The CDR3 coding sequence is TGCAGTGCGGTGGCAAATACGCAGTATTTT.